This T cell receptor beta chain emerged from a study of blood T cell repertoires in COVID-19. At the level of the study: Samples came from the United States, Italy and Spain, spanning acute and convalescent COVID-19. From T cells, B-cell-depleted T cells, or PBMCs came the material, which was cDNA or gDNA.

In the original workflow: Amplification from reference gene primers served as the basis for estimated nucleated cell counts. This table comes from immunoSEQ multiplex PCR, and its TCRdb copy is limited to in-frame clones, with some not included. V and J calls and clone size are given by that table; D and trimming were obtained from the DNA. The table shows 110,000 or so clones, with approximately 87% occurring only once. Germline V gives CDR1 SGHKS, CDR2 YYEKEE (reference sequence). Trimming shortened V by 3 bases and J by 0 bases, and 12 bases separated the two germline ends. CDR3 size: 15 residues.

Sequenced input: peripheral blood. The gene calls are TRBV5-5 and TRBJ1-1, with D tentatively TRBD1 (6 bases). The source of this sequence is a man between 65 and 85 years old who had recovered from COVID-19. The CDR3: CASSSPRGLNTEAFF. CDR3 sequence (DNA): TGTGCCAGCAGCTCGCCCAGGGGTCTGAACACTGAAGCTTTCTTT.